This TCR beta chain was observed in a study of HIV-infected children after antiretroviral therapy interruption. Study as a whole: Most children had recorded EBV and CMV exposure.

The treatment was: PENTA 11 planned treatment interruption arm or continuous ART arm. Trimming took off 3 bases at V and 6 bases at J, with 11 bases between the two ends. CDR1 GTSNPN and CDR2 SVGIG come from the germline V gene (reference sequence). The CDR3 is 12 residues long. RNA-based 3' RACE libraries used unique molecular identifiers. TCRdb analysed the 3' RACE reads with MiXCR anew, one entry per CDR3 protein. The table has about 89,000 distinct CDR3 sequences, about 7% seen once. Sequencing was performed on CD45RA+ CD4+ T cells from PBMCs, pooled from several time points, taken from a donor given antiretroviral therapy, either interrupted or continuous. Subset: naive CD4+ CD45RA+ CD45RO- T cells. The chain recombines TRBV30 with TRBJ1-1; D perhaps matches TRBD1 (6 bases). This receptor was identified in a pool of human donors with HIV. The CDR3 sequence is CAWSLQGSEAFF. For the CDR3, the DNA is TGTGCCTGGAGCCTACAGGGCTCTGAAGCTTTCTTT.